This is a list of T cell receptor beta chains from one sample in a study of blood T cell repertoires in COVID-19. Only in-frame clones appear in the TCRdb table, and some are missing; sequencing was by immunoSEQ multiplex PCR. The sample has approximately 210,000 clones; roughly 87% are singletons. What was sequenced was peripheral blood. The receptors come from a man in his forties with active or convalescent COVID-19. CDR3s include the opening cysteine and the closing phenylalanine or tryptophan. Each record gives: V gene, J gene, CDR3 protein.

TRBV3-1/TRBV3-2	TRBJ1-3	CASSQNSGQLWSGNTIYF
TRBV19	TRBJ2-1	CASSLRGGPNEQFF
TRBV9	TRBJ1-6	CASSVPDSRNSPLHF
TRBV7-7	TRBJ2-2	CASSLTRLAGGGELFF
TRBV2	TRBJ2-7	CASSFRDFGSYEQYF
TRBV28	TRBJ1-1	CASSFVSTGAAFF
TRBV5-1	TRBJ2-1	CASSLMGGGNDEQFF
TRBV27	TRBJ1-3	CASSMTGVGSGNTIYF
TRBV7-9	TRBJ1-1	CASSRQLTSTEAFF
TRBV5-1	TRBJ2-1	CASSSIAGGRGNEQFF
TRBV2	TRBJ2-3	CASRGLAGRTDTQYF
TRBV5-4	TRBJ2-2	CASNAPGLAGGTGELFF
TRBV7-2	TRBJ2-7	CASSLVASGSYEQYF
TRBV2	TRBJ2-5	CASSDRGGQETQYF
TRBV24-1	TRBJ2-5	CATSDRTGVGETQYF
TRBV28	TRBJ2-5	CASSHRSGRGVVAQYF
TRBV6-5	TRBJ2-2	CASSYSTSGGAGELFF
TRBV27	TRBJ1-1	CASSRNPRGGAEAFF
TRBV6-1	TRBJ1-1	CASSDQQGNTEAFF
TRBV2	TRBJ2-7	CASSTDRAGREQYF
TRBV15	TRBJ1-5	CATSRVGGQPQHF
TRBV5-1	TRBJ2-5	CASSARTGQETQYF